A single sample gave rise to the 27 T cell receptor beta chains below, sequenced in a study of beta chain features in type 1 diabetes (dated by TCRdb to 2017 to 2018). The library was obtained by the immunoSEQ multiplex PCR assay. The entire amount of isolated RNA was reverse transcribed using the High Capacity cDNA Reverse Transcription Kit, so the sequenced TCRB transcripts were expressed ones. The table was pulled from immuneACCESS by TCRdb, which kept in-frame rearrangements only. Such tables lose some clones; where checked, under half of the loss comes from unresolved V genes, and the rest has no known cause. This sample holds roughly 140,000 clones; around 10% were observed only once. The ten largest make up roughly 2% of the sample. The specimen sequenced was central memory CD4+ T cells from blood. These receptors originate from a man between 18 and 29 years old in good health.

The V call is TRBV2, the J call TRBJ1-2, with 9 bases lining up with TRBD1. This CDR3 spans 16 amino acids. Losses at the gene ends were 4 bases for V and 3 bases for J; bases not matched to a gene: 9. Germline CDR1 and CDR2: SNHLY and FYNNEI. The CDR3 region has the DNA TGTGCCAGCAGTGCACCGCCGGGACAGGGTGACTATGGCTACACCTTC. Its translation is CASSAPPGQGDYGYTF.

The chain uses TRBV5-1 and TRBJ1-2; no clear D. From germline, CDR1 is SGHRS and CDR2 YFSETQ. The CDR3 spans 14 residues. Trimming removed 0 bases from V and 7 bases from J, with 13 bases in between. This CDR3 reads CASSLESGLGGYTF. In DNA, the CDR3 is TGCGCCAGCAGCTTGGAGTCGGGGTTAGGTGGCTACACCTTC.

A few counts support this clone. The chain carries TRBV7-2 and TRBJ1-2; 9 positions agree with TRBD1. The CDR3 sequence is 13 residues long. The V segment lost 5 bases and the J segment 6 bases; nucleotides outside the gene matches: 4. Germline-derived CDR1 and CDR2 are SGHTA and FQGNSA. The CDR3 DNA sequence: TGTGCCAGCAGCCCACAGGGGGCGGATGGCTACACCTTC. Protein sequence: CASSPQGADGYTF.

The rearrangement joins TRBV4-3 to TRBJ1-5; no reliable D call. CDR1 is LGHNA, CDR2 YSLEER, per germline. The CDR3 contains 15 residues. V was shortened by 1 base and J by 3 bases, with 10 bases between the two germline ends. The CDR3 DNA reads TGCGCCAGCAGCCAAGGGGGATTACCCAATCAGCCCCAGCATTTT. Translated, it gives CASSQGGLPNQPQHF.

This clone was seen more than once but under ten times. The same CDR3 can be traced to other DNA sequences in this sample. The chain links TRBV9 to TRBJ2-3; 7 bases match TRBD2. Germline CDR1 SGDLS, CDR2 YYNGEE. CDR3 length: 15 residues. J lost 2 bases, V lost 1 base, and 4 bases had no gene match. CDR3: CASSVSSGDTDTQYF. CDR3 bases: TGTGCCAGCAGCGTATCCAGCGGGGACACAGATACGCAGTATTTT.

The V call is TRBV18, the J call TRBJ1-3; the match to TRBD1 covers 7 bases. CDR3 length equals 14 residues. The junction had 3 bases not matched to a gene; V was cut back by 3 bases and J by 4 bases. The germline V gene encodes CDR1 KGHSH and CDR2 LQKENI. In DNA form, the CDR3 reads TGTGCCAGCTCACCGCAGGGGGACGGAAACACCATATATTTT. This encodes CASSPQGDGNTIYF. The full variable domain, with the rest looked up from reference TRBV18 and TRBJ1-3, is NAGVMQNPRHLVRRRGQEARLRCSPMKGHSHVYWYRQLPEEGLKFMVYLQKENIIDESGMPKERFSAEFPKEGPSILRIQQVVRGDSAAYFCASSPQGDGNTIYFGEGSWLTVV.

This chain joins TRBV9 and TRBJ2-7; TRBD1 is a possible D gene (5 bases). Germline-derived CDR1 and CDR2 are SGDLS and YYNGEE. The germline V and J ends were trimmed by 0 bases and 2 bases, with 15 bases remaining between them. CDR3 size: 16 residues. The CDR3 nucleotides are TGTGCCAGCAGCGTAGGTGGCAGGGCAGTACCCTACGAGCAGTACTTC. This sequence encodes CASSVGGRAVPYEQYF.

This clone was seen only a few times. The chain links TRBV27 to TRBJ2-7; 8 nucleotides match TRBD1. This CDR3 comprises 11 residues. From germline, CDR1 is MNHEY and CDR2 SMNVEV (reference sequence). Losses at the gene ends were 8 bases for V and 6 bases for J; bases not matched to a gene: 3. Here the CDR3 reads CASGDRGEQYF. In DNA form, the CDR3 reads TGTGCCAGCGGAGACAGGGGCGAGCAGTACTTC.

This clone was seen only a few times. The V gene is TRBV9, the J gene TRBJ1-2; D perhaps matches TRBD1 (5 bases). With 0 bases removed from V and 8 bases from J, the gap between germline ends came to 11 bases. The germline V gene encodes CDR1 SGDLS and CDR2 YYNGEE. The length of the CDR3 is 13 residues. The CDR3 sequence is CASSVVEGEGYTF. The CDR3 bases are TGTGCCAGCAGCGTAGTCGAAGGGGAAGGCTACACCTTC.

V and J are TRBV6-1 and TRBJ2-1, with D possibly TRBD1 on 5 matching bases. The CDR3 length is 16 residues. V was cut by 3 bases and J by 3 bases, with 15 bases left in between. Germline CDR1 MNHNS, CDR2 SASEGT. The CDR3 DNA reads TGTGCCAGCAGTGACAGGACATGGAGCGACTACAATGAGCAGTTCTTC. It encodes CASSDRTWSDYNEQFF.

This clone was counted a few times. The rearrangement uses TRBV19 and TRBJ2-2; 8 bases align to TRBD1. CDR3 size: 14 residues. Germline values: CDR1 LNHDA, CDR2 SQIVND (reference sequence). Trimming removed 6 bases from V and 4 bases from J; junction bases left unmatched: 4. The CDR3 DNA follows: TGTGCCAGTAGGCCGACAGGGGTCACCGGGGAGCTGTTTTTT. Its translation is CASRPTGVTGELFF.

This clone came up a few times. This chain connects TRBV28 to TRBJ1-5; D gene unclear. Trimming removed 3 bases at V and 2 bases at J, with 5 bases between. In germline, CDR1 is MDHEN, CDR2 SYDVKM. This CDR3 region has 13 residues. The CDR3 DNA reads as TGTGCCAGCAGTTTTAGTGGCAATCAGCCCCAGCATTTT. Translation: CASSFSGNQPQHF.

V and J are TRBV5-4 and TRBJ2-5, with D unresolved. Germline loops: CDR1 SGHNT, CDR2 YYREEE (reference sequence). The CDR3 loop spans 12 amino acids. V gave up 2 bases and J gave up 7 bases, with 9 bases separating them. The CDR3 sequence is CASSFSDGTQYF. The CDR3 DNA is TGTGCCAGCAGCTTCTCCGATGGGACCCAGTACTTC.

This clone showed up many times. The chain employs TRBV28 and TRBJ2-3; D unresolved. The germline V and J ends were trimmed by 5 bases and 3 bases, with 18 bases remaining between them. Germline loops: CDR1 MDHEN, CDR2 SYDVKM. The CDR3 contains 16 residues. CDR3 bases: TGTGCCAGCAGTCCCCGGACGAGCCTAGGGACAGATACGCAGTATTTT. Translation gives CASSPRTSLGTDTQYF.

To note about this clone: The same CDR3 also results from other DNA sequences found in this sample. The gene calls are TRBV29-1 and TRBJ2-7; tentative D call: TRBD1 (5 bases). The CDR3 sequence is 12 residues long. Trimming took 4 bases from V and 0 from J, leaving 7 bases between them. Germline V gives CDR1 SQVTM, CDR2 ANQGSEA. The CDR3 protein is CSVAGSSYEQYF. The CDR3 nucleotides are TGCAGCGTTGCAGGGTCCTCCTACGAGCAGTACTTC.

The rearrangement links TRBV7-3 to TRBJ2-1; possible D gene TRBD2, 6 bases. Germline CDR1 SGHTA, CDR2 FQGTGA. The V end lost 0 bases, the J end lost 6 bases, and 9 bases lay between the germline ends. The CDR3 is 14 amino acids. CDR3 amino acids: CASSLTGTFNEQFF. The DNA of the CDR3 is TGTGCCAGCAGCTTAACCGGGACTTTCAATGAGCAGTTCTTC.

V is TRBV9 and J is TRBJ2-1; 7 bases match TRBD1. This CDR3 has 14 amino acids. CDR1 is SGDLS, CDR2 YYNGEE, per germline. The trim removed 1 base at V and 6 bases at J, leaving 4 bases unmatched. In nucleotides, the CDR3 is TGTGCCAGCAGCGTATTACAGGGGCCCAATGAGCAGTTCTTC. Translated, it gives CASSVLQGPNEQFF.

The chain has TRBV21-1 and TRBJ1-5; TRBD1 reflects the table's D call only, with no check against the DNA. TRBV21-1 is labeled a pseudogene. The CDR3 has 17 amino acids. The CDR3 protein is CASSTRQGGNSNQPQHF. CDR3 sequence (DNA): TGTGCCAGCAGCACTCGACAGGGTGGCAATAGCAATCAGCCCCAGCATTTT.

CDR3 sequence: CAISETRGSLAEAFF. The CDR3 DNA reads TGTGCCATCAGTGAGACCAGGGGAAGTTTGGCTGAAGCTTTCTTT. The chain has TRBV10-3 and TRBJ1-1, with a possible D match to TRBD1 (6 bases). The V end was cut by 2 bases, the J end by 6 bases, with 16 bases between. The CDR3 is made up of 15 amino acids. From germline, CDR1 is ENHRY and CDR2 SYGVKD.

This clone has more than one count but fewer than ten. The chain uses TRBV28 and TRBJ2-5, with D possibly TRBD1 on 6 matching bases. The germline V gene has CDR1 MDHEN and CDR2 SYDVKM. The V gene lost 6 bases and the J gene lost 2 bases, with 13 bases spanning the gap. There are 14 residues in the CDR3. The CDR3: CASSVRGQQETQYF. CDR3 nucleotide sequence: TGTGCCAGCAGCGTCAGGGGACAACAAGAGACCCAGTACTTC.

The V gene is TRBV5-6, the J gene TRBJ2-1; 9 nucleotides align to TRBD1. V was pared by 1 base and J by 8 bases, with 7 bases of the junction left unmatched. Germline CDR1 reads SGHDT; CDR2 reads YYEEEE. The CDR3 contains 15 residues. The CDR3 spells CASSLRTGVLHEQFF. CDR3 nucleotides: TGTGCCAGCAGCTTGAGGACAGGGGTTTTACATGAGCAGTTCTTC. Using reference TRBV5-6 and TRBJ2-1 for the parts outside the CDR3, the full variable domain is DAGVTQSPTHLIKTRGQQVTLRCSPKSGHDTVSWYQQALGQGPQFIFQYYEEEERQRGNFPDRFSGHQFPNYSSELNVNALLLGDSALYLCASSLRTGVLHEQFFGPGTRLTVL.

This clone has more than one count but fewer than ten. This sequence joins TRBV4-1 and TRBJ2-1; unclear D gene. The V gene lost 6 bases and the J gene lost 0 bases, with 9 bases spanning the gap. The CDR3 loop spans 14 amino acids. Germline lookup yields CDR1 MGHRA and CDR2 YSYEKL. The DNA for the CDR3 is TGCGCCAGCAGGTTTGAGAGCTCCTACAATGAGCAGTTCTTC. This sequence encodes CASRFESSYNEQFF.

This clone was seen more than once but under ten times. CDR3 bases: TGCAGCGGAACAGGGCAAACCAACACCGGGGAGCTGTTTTTT. This codes for CSGTGQTNTGELFF. The V call is TRBV29-1, the J call TRBJ2-2, with D maybe TRBD1 (6 bases). Germline V gene sequence: CDR1 SQVTM, CDR2 ANQGSEA. Trimming removed 7 bases from V and 2 bases from J, with 14 bases in between. CDR3 length: 14 residues.

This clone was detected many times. CDR3 in amino acids: CASSLVGISYEQYF. The CDR3 coding sequence is TGTGCCAGCAGTTTGGTAGGGATTTCCTACGAGCAGTACTTC. The J gene is TRBJ2-7, the V gene TRBV28; D gene unclear. The CDR3 is 14 residues long. Trimming shortened V by 3 bases and J by 1 base, and 10 bases separated the two germline ends. The germline gives CDR1 MDHEN, CDR2 SYDVKM.

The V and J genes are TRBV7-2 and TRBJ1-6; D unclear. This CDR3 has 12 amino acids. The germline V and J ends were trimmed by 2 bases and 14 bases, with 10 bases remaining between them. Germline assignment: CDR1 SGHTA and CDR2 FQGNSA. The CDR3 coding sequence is TGTGCCAGCAGCTTAACGGTAGGGACCCTCCACTTT. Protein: CASSLTVGTLHF. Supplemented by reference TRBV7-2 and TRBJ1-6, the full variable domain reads GAGVSQSPSNKVTEKGKDVELRCDPISGHTALYWYRQSLGQGLEFLIYFQGNSAPDKSGLPSDRFSAERTGGSVSTLTIQRTQQEDSAVYLCASSLTVGTLHFGNGTRLTVT.

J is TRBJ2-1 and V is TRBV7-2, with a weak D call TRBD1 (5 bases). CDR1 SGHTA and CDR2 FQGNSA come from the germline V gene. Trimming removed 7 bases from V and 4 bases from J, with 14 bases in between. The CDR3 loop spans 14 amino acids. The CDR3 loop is CASKGRLSYNEQFF. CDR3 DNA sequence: TGTGCCAGCAAGGGGCGCCTCTCGTACAATGAGCAGTTCTTC.

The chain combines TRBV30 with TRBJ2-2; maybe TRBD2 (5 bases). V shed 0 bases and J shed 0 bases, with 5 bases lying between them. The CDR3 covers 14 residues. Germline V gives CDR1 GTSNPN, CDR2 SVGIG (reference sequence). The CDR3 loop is CAWSVLANTGELFF. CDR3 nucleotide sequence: TGTGCCTGGAGTGTACTAGCGAACACCGGGGAGCTGTTTTTT.